This TCR beta chain was recorded in a study of T cell changes during pregnancy in multiple sclerosis. Germline lookup yields CDR1 GTSNPN and CDR2 SVGIG (reference sequence). Trimming cost V 2 bases and J 11 bases, with 19 bases left between them. The CDR3 is made up of 13 amino acids. Here immunoSEQ multiplex PCR was the method, and the copy in TCRdb shows in-frame clones only, minus some. Of more than 25,000 clones listed, approximately 90% were seen once; the top ten hold roughly 0.74%. The chain carries TRBV30 and TRBJ2-7, with D possibly matching TRBD1 (6 bases). Material: CD4+ T cells from peripheral blood mononuclear cells, obtained in the first trimester of pregnancy. This clonotype originated in a female donor with multiple sclerosis, enrolled in a pregnancy study. In DNA form, the CDR3 reads TGTGCCTGGAGTCCCGGTACGTGGGCAGGGGAGTACTTC. Encoded protein: CAWSPGTWAGEYF.